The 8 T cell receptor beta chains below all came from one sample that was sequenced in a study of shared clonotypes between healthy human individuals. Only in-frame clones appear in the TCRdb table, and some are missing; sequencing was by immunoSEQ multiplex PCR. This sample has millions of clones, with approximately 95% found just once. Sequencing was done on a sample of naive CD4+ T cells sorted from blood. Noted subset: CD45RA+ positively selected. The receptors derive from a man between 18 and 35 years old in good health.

CDR3 DNA sequence: TGTGCCAGCAGCTTTTCAGGGTTTTACAGCGAGCAGTACTTC. Translation: CASSFSGFYSEQYF. The chain employs TRBV5-6 and TRBJ2-7; TRBD1 might be the D (5 bases). The germline CDR1 and CDR2 sequences are SGHDT and YYEEEE. V was shortened by 2 bases and J by 6 bases, with 15 bases between the two germline ends. CDR3 size: 14 residues.

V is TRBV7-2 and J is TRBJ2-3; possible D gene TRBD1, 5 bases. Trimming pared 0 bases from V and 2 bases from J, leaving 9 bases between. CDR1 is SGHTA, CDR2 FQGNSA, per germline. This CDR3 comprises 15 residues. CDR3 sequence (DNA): TGTGCCAGCAGCTTAGCAGGACAAGTCACAGATACGCAGTATTTT. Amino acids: CASSLAGQVTDTQYF.

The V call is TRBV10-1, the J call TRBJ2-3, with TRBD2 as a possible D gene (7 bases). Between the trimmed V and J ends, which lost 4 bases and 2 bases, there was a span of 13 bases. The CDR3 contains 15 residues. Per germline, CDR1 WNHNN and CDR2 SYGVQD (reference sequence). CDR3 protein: CASSGGLAATDTQYF. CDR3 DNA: TGCGCCAGCAGTGGGGGGCTAGCGGCCACAGATACGCAGTATTTT.

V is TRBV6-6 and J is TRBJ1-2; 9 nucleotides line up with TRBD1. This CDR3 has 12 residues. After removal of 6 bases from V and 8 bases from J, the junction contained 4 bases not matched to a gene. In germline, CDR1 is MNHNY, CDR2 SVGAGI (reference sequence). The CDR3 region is CASRQGAGGYTF. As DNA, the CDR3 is TGTGCCAGCAGACAGGGGGCTGGAGGCTACACCTTC.

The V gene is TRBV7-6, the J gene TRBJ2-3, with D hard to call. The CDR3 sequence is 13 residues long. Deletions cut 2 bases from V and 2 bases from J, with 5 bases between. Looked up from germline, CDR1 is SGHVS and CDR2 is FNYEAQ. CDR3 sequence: CASSLYFTDTQYF. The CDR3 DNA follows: TGTGCCAGCAGCTTATATTTCACAGATACGCAGTATTTT.

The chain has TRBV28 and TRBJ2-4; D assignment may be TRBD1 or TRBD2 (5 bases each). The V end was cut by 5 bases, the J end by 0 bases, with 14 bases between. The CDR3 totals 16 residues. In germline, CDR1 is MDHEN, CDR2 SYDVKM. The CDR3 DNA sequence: TGTGCCAGCAGTACCCCGGGACGCCCAGCCAAAAACATTCAGTACTTC. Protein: CASSTPGRPAKNIQYF.

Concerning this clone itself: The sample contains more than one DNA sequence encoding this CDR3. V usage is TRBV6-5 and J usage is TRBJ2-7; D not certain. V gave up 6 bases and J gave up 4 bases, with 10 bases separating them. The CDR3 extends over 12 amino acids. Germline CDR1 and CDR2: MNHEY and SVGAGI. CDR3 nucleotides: TGTGCCAGCAGCTCTCCCGGGTACGAGCAGTACTTC. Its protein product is CASSSPGYEQYF.

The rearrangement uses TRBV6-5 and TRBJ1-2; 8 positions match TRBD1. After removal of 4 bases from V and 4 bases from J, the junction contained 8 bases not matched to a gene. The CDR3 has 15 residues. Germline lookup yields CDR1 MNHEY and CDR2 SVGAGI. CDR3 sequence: CASSFTDRASYGYTF. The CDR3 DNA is TGTGCCAGCAGTTTCACGGACAGGGCGAGCTATGGCTACACCTTC.